Sequencing of this TCR beta chain was carried out in a study of T cells after yellow fever vaccination. General study points: Weaker overall was a secondary response that nonetheless peaked faster, on day 5 versus 15. Bulk-population clonotypes that are abundant could appear as contaminants in FACS-sorted repertoires. Subsequent booster samples again held most clones from primary vaccination (96% CD4, roughly 90% CD8).

Trimming took off 3 bases at V and 1 base at J, with 7 bases between the two ends. The CDR3 has 14 amino acids. One entry per CDR3 protein results from TCRdb running MiXCR on the 5' RACE reads. Counted here are approximately 550,000 distinct CDR3 sequences, around 21% occurring once; the ten biggest clones make up roughly an eighth. This clonotype was seen at least ten times. Its target is unknown. The V gene is TRBV12-3 or TRBV12-4, the J gene TRBJ2-1, with D maybe TRBD2 (5 bases). This sample comprised PBMCs, obtained 15 days after the yellow fever booster vaccination. The TCR originated in a man younger than 45 who received the YFV17D yellow fever vaccine. CDR3 amino acids: CASSFTGSYNEQFF. As DNA, the CDR3 is TGTGCCAGCAGTTTTACGGGGTCCTACAATGAGCAGTTCTTC.